This record concerns one T cell receptor beta chain sequence. Individuals aged about 18 to 90 years were recruited from some 26 US areas. The CDR3 runs to 16 residues. After removal of 5 bases from V and 4 bases from J, the junction contained 8 bases not matched to a gene. Per the germline V gene, CDR1 is SGHTA and CDR2 is FQGTGA. The method was immunoSEQ multiplex PCR; TCRdb's version includes in-frame clones alone and lacks a portion of them. The sample lists 430,000 or so clones; approximately 90% were seen once. The data belong to a study of blood T cell repertoires in COVID-19. The sample consisted of PBMCs or T cells enriched from blood (not recorded which). The chain combines TRBV7-3 with TRBJ2-3, with 11 bases fitting TRBD2. The TCR sequence derives from a woman younger than 35 who had been exposed to COVID-19. CDR3 DNA sequence: TGTGCCAGCAGCACAATAGCGGGGGGGCCCTCAGATACGCAGTATTTT. Translated, it gives CASSTIAGGPSDTQYF.